Given below is one T cell receptor beta chain in context. This clone turned up a few times. Its antigen has not been determined. No much larger clonotype is one base removed from it; base qualities were not supplied. This sample includes further DNA sequences coding for the same CDR3. The sample is drawn from a study of CD8+ T cells in alopecia areata (dated by TCRdb to the late 2010s). Study-level background: The treated patients took part in an open-label pilot trial in which moderate-to-severe alopecia areata was treated with oral tofacitinib at 5 to 10 mg twice daily. To study T cell clonal expansion in alopecia areata, the researchers applied high-throughput TCRbeta sequencing to both the C3H/HeJ mouse model and human patients. Biopsies were taken from tofacitinib-treated patients at baseline and at 4 and 24 weeks of treatment, and a later scalp biopsy was taken in several of the tofacitinib-treated patients. Disease severity in treated patients was measured with the SALT score, which quantifies the percentage of affected scalp surface area. The RNA source kit depended on sample type: the PAXgene miRNA kit for fixed scalp, the miRNeasy kit for PBMCs, and the RNeasy kit for mouse skin. immunoSEQ multiplex PCR using 35 Vbeta forward primers and 13 Jbeta reverse primers was used to amplify TCRbeta CDR3 regions. Clonality in the scalp was compared among normal scalp (n=4), patchy alopecia areata scalp (n=8), and alopecia totalis/universalis scalp (n=8). Human TCRbeta sequencing covered scalp tissue and sorted CD4+ and CD8+ peripheral blood T cells from patchy and totalis/universalis alopecia areata patients and healthy controls. Tofacitinib was given for 6 to 18 months, followed by 6 months of follow-up off drug to assess delayed response and recurrence. Results the study describes overall, beyond this receptor: Many expanded lesional clones persisted in scalp and blood during tofacitinib treatment, which may partly explain relapse after stopping treatment. Lesional scalp, especially in alopecia totalis/universalis, showed higher clonality and more expanded CD8+ clones than normal scalp, suggesting antigenic drive. Tofacitinib significantly lowered scalp clonality and the number of expanded CD8+ clones among the top 100 scalp clones. Scalp TCR repertoire analysis is complicated because resident alphabeta T cells in normal human skin are also sequenced, whereas mouse skin is dominated by gammadelta T cells. Because the treated cohort was small and had only one nonresponder, larger studies are needed to examine links between baseline CD8+ expansion and response. Shared TCR sequences between patients were less evident than in mice, which may be partly attributable to HLA diversity in the patient population.

Between the V and J ends, shortened by 5 bases and 0 bases respectively, the junction contains 1 base. Including the terminal cysteine and phenylalanine, the CDR3 comprises 11 residues. Of all the DNA, just the CDR3 is kept, 33 bases in frame from base 1. The germline V gene (reference sequence) supplies CDR1 LNHDA and CDR2 SQIVND. The method was the immunoSEQ multiplex PCR assay. To provide template for TCR sequencing, every sample had RNA extracted and reverse transcribed into cDNA. First-strand cDNA was synthesized with SuperScript III using a 2:1 mix of oligo-dT and random hexamers. Amplification bias was assessed with a synthetic immune receptor repertoire, and residual bias was removed computationally. Per the original workflow: Raw reads were preprocessed to remove errors, and CDR3 was defined according to IMGT conventions as the region from the conserved cysteine to phenylalanine. To get clonality, Shannon entropy was normalized by log2 of the number of productive unique TCRs and the result was subtracted from 1. Scalp TCRbeta sequences were cross-referenced with sorted blood CD4 and CD8 repertoires so that the CD4 or CD8 identity of scalp clones could be inferred. TCRdb's version of the immuneACCESS table is confined to in-frame rearrangements and falls short of the full clone set. An unresolved V gene accounts for under half of the shortfall where checked; the remainder is of unknown origin. From that table come the V and J calls and clone size; the DNA was used to work out D and trimming. The sample table holds about 19,000 clones, of which around three fifths were seen once. Roughly 8.2% of the sample is taken by the ten largest.

In the paper's terms, the time point label means: about four weeks on oral tofacitinib. The sample's treatment or condition label, in plain terms: oral pan-JAK inhibitor, 5-10 mg twice daily. Peripheral blood and lesional scalp punch biopsies were obtained from patients with alopecia areata. Human scalp biopsies were fixed immediately in PAXgene tissue containers. This sequence uses TRBV19 and TRBJ1-1; the D gene assignment is ambiguous. The source of this sequence is a human donor with alopecia areata. The specimen was skin, collected at week 4, from a patient treated with tofacitinib. In nucleotides, the sequence is TGTGCCAGTAGTTTGAACACTGAAGCTTTCTTT. This is translated as CASSLNTEAFF.